These 10 T cell receptor beta chains share one sample of origin, sequenced in a study of blood T cell repertoires in COVID-19. Profiling relied on immunoSEQ multiplex PCR, and the TCRdb table lists in-frame clones only, not all of them. In the table there are some 420,000 clones, 85% to 90% of which are singletons. The sequenced sample was PBMCs or T cells enriched from blood (not recorded which). The receptors shown here come from a man under 40 who had recovered from COVID-19.

V gene TRBV5-5 combines with J gene TRBJ2-7, with 8 bases fitting TRBD1. This CDR3 has 14 amino acids. V lost 0 bases and J lost 3; bases outside the gene matches: 2. Germline V gene data show CDR1 as SGHKS and CDR2 as YYEKEE (reference sequence). Here the CDR3 reads CASSLGQGIYEQYF. DNA for the CDR3: TGTGCCAGCAGCTTGGGACAGGGGATCTACGAGCAGTACTTC. The complete variable domain, with remaining parts taken from reference TRBV5-5 and TRBJ2-7, reads DAGVTQSPTHLIKTRGQQVTLRCSPISGHKSVSWYQQVLGQGPQFIFQYYEKEERGRGNFPDRFSARQFPNYSSELNVNALLLGDSALYLCASSLGQGIYEQYFGPGTRLTVT.

The rearrangement uses TRBV29-1 and TRBJ1-1, with 7 positions matching TRBD1. The germline V gene encodes CDR1 SQVTM and CDR2 ANQGSEA. Trimming removed 6 bases from V and 0 bases from J; junction bases left unmatched: 10. The CDR3 sequence is 15 residues long. In nucleotides, the CDR3 is TGCAGCGTCGCCCAGGGGGTGCGAATGAACACTGAAGCTTTCTTT. It yields the protein CSVAQGVRMNTEAFF.

The J gene is TRBJ2-5, the V gene TRBV4-1; TRBD2 matches at 7 bases. J gave up 2 bases and V 2 bases, and 5 bases lay outside the gene matches. Germline values: CDR1 MGHRA, CDR2 YSYEKL. The CDR3 spans 15 residues. For the CDR3, the DNA is TGCGCCAGCAGCCAAAACGGACTAGATCAAGAGACCCAGTACTTC. This codes for CASSQNGLDQETQYF.

The chain links TRBV7-8 to TRBJ2-5; 9 bases are a match to TRBD2. Germline assignment: CDR1 SGHVS and CDR2 FQNEAQ. The CDR3 extends over 14 amino acids. V lost 2 bases to trimming and J lost 5 bases; unmatched junction nucleotides: 3. CDR3 nucleotide sequence: TGTGCCAGCAGCTTAAGCGGGAGGTCGGAGACCCAGTACTTC. Protein sequence: CASSLSGRSETQYF.

J is TRBJ2-7 and V is TRBV5-5; 7 bases map to TRBD2. CDR1 SGHKS and CDR2 YYEKEE come from the germline V gene (reference sequence). J lost 0 bases, V lost 0 bases, and 6 bases had no gene match. The CDR3 covers 16 residues. In DNA form, the CDR3 reads TGTGCCAGCAGCTTGGGGGAGGGTAAGAGCTCCTACGAGCAGTACTTC. It is translated as CASSLGEGKSSYEQYF.

The CDR3 loop is CASSLGTSASKTQYF. The CDR3 region has the DNA TGTGCCAGCAGCTTAGGGACTAGCGCCTCTAAGACCCAGTACTTC. The genes are TRBV7-9 and TRBJ2-5; 9 bases line up with TRBD2. The V segment lost 1 base and the J segment 6 bases; nucleotides outside the gene matches: 6. CDR3 length equals 15 residues. Per the germline V gene, CDR1 is SEHNR and CDR2 is FQNEAQ (reference sequence).

As to this clone: At the DNA level, this CDR3 is encoded by other sequences in the same sample as well. This rearrangement joins TRBV3-1 (or the pseudogene TRBV3-2) to TRBJ2-5; D unclear. Trimming shortened V by 0 bases and J by 4 bases, and 6 bases separated the two germline ends. From germline, CDR1 is LGHDT and CDR2 YNNKEL (reference sequence). This CDR3 is built from 13 residues. The CDR3 nucleotides read TGTGCCAGCAGCCAAGATTCGGGAGAGACCCAGTACTTC. Its protein product is CASSQDSGETQYF.

In its sample, this clone was seen once. V usage is TRBV10-1 and J usage is TRBJ1-6; 7 bases agree with TRBD1. V was clipped by 6 bases and J by 7 bases; unmatched bases: 3. The CDR3 extends over 13 amino acids. CDR1 and CDR2 (germline): WNHNN, SYGVQD (reference sequence). In DNA form, the CDR3 reads TGCGCCAGCAGAACAGGGGCAAATTCACCCCTCCACTTT. Amino acid sequence: CASRTGANSPLHF.

The V and J genes are TRBV12-3 or TRBV12-4 and TRBJ2-4, with D hard to call. This CDR3 spans 12 amino acids. Trimming cost V 6 bases and J 8 bases, with 11 bases left between them. CDR3 in amino acids: CASSHYPYIQYF. In DNA form, the CDR3 reads TGTGCCAGCAGCCACTACCCGTACATTCAGTACTTC.

This chain uses TRBV7-9 with TRBJ1-2; TRBD1 is a possible D gene (5 bases). CDR1 and CDR2 from the germline V gene are SEHNR and FQNEAQ (reference sequence). This CDR3 is built from 15 residues. Trimming left V 5 bases short and J 0 bases short, with 13 bases between. CDR3 in amino acids: CASSPTETPNYGYTF. CDR3 DNA: TGTGCCAGCAGCCCGACAGAGACCCCTAACTATGGCTACACCTTC.